Presented here are 19 T cell receptor beta chains from one specimen sequenced in a study of spatial heterogeneity in lung cancer. Time point defined: sample taken at primary tumor resection. Unsorted tumor, nontumor lung tissue or cryopreserved PBMC supplied the whole RNA. TCRdb processed the 5' RACE reads anew with MiXCR; each CDR3 protein has one entry. The sample contains tens of thousands of distinct CDR3 sequences, 7% to 10% of which appear only once. This specimen was PBMCs, taken at surgery. The receptor source for this set is a female donor with early-stage non-small cell lung cancer.

There are a few counts of this clonotype. The chain carries TRBV7-9 and TRBJ1-1, with unresolved D. V was trimmed by 1 base and J by 1 base, leaving 16 bases between them. Per germline, CDR1 SEHNR and CDR2 FQNEAQ (reference sequence). CDR3 length: 17 amino acids. Here the CDR3 reads CASSLGSDLLRNTEAFF. The CDR3 nucleotides read TGTGCCAGCAGCTTAGGGTCAGACCTCTTAAGGAACACTGAAGCTTTCTTT. Using reference TRBV7-9 and TRBJ1-1 for the parts outside the CDR3, the full variable domain is DTGVSQNPRHKITKRGQNVTFRCDPISEHNRLYWYRQTLGQGPEFLTYFQNEAQLEKSRLLSDRFSAERPKGSFSTLEIQRTEQGDSAMYLCASSLGSDLLRNTEAFFGQGTRLTVV.

This clonotype was seen a few times. The rearrangement links TRBV12-5 to TRBJ1-4; 9 bases line up with TRBD1. After removal of 6 bases from V and 5 bases from J, the junction contained 4 bases not matched to a gene. This CDR3 spans 14 amino acids. The V gene's germline CDR1 is LGHNT and CDR2 FRNRAP. In DNA, the CDR3 is TGTGCTAGTGGCCGAGGGACAGGGAATGAAAAACTGTTTTTT. Its translation: CASGRGTGNEKLFF.

This clonotype was seen repeatedly, ten times or more. CDR3 sequence reads: CASSLVTSGGQETQYF. The DNA of the CDR3 is TGTGCCAGCAGCTTAGTGACTAGCGGGGGCCAAGAGACCCAGTACTTC. The chain recombines TRBV13 with TRBJ2-5; 12 bases fit TRBD2. Germline V gene lookup returns CDR1 PRHDT and CDR2 FYEKMQ (reference sequence). The CDR3 is made up of 16 amino acids. V dropped 1 base and J dropped 1; count of bases not matched to a gene: 1.

By share, this clonotype counts as medium-sized (0.01 to 0.1%). The chain uses TRBV7-9 and TRBJ1-1, with 10 bases identical to TRBD1. The germline V gene has CDR1 SEHNR and CDR2 FQNEAQ (reference sequence). The length of the CDR3 is 12 residues. The trim removed 5 bases at V and 11 bases at J, leaving 5 bases unmatched. This CDR3 is CASSTEGQGAFF. The DNA for the CDR3 is TGTGCCAGCAGCACAGAGGGACAGGGGGCTTTCTTT.

This clonotype occurred many times. DNA for the CDR3: TGTGCCAGCAGCCAAGACGGGACAGGCCTTGAAAAACTGTTTTTT. Its protein product is CASSQDGTGLEKLFF. The genes are TRBV14 and TRBJ1-4; 8 bases map to TRBD1. The CDR3 is 15 residues long. Germline-derived CDR1 and CDR2 are SGHDN and FVKESK. With 0 bases clipped from V and 7 bases from J, the junction kept 4 bases outside the gene matches.

This clonotype was detected a few times. The J gene is TRBJ2-5, the V gene TRBV28; no clear D. CDR3 length equals 11 residues. V was cut by 6 bases and J by 3 bases, with 5 bases left in between. From germline, CDR1 is MDHEN and CDR2 SYDVKM. CDR3: CASRLKETQYF. DNA of the CDR3: TGTGCCAGCAGACTAAAAGAGACCCAGTACTTC.

This clonotype showed up many times. The rearrangement links TRBV7-2 to TRBJ2-4; a weak D match, TRBD2 (6 bases). Germline loops: CDR1 SGHTA, CDR2 FQGNSA. Trimming cost V 4 bases and J 3 bases, with 13 bases left between them. The CDR3 spans 15 residues. The CDR3 nucleotides read TGTGCCAGCAGCTCTGGAGGGGTGGGCAAAAACATTCAGTACTTC. Translated: CASSSGGVGKNIQYF.

This clonotype was detected a few times. The chain joins TRBV27 to TRBJ2-7; D may match TRBD1 or TRBD2 (5 bases each). There are 15 residues in the CDR3. Trimming left V 4 bases short and J 1 base short, with 14 bases between. Germline V gene sequence: CDR1 MNHEY, CDR2 SMNVEV (reference sequence). CDR3 amino acids: CASSSAGSVSYEQYV. In DNA, the CDR3 is TGTGCCAGCAGTTCGGCAGGGAGTGTGTCCTACGAGCAGTACGTC.

The chain is built from TRBV4-1 and TRBJ2-1, with D uncertain. The V gene's germline CDR1 is MGHRA and CDR2 YSYEKL. This CDR3 has 16 residues. Trimming took 0 bases from V and 0 from J, leaving 9 bases between them. This CDR3 is CASSQERTPSYNEQFF. The CDR3 DNA sequence: TGCGCCAGCAGCCAAGAAAGGACCCCCTCCTACAATGAGCAGTTCTTC.

In this sample, this clonotype turned up a few times. V gene TRBV7-9 combines with J gene TRBJ1-2, with D unresolved. The ends were cut back, 4 bases at V and 0 bases at J, with 9 bases in the middle. Looked up from germline, CDR1 is SEHNR and CDR2 is FQNEAQ (reference sequence). The CDR3 runs 14 residues. This CDR3 reads CASSWFPANYGYTF. CDR3 nucleotide sequence: TGTGCCAGCAGCTGGTTTCCGGCTAACTATGGCTACACCTTC.

This clonotype was seen more than once but under ten times. This chain connects TRBV20-1 to TRBJ2-6; TRBD1 matches 7 bases. Germline trimming cut 0 bases from V and 0 bases from J; bases unmatched to any gene: 8. CDR1 is DFQATT, CDR2 SNEGSKA, per germline (reference sequence). CDR3 length equals 18 residues. The CDR3 sequence: CSAREGQNSSSGANVLTF. CDR3 in DNA: TGCAGTGCTAGAGAGGGACAGAATTCCAGCTCTGGGGCCAACGTCCTGACTTTC.

This clonotype has a handful of counts. The chain links TRBV4-1 to TRBJ1-4; 8 positions agree with TRBD1. The germline CDR1 and CDR2 sequences are MGHRA and YSYEKL. V lost 0 bases to trimming and J lost 10 bases; unmatched junction nucleotides: 10. This CDR3 region has 16 residues. CDR3 DNA sequence: TGCGCCAGCAGCCAAGACGGGACAGGCCTGAGGGGAAAACTGTTTTTT. Translating it yields CASSQDGTGLRGKLFF.

This clonotype was seen a handful of times. The rearrangement joins TRBV3-1 to TRBJ2-2, with D hard to call. Germline CDR1 reads LGHDT; CDR2 reads YNNKEL (reference sequence). This CDR3 is built from 17 residues. V lost 0 bases to trimming and J lost 4 bases, with 15 bases between them. The CDR3 here is CASSQDGMGSGTGELFF. CDR3 bases: TGTGCCAGCAGCCAAGATGGGATGGGGTCGGGCACCGGGGAGCTGTTTTTT.

In this sample, this clonotype turned up many times. The chain has TRBV29-1 and TRBJ1-1; 7 nucleotides align to TRBD1. This CDR3 is built from 13 residues. The V gene's germline CDR1 is SQVTM and CDR2 ANQGSEA. With 4 bases clipped from V and 4 bases from J, the junction kept 6 bases outside the gene matches. The CDR3 spells CSVVGQGGTEAFF. CDR3 DNA: TGCAGCGTTGTAGGTCAGGGGGGCACTGAAGCTTTCTTT.

This clonotype was counted ten times or more. The V and J genes are TRBV24-1 and TRBJ2-2; TRBD2 agrees at 8 bases. The CDR3 extends over 12 amino acids. Trimming took 9 bases from V and 5 from J; bases not matched to a gene: 1. Looked up from germline, CDR1 is KGHDR and CDR2 is SFDVKD. The CDR3 sequence: CATSSGTGELFF. In DNA, the CDR3 is TGTGCCACCTCTAGCGGGACCGGGGAGCTGTTTTTT.

This clonotype was seen more than once but under ten times. The chain is built from TRBV7-2 and TRBJ2-3, with a possible D match to TRBD1 (5 bases). V dropped 5 bases and J dropped 2 bases, with 11 bases sitting between them. Per germline, CDR1 SGHTA and CDR2 FQGNSA. The CDR3 extends over 14 amino acids. This CDR3 reads CASSPRTNTDTQYF. The CDR3 DNA follows: TGTGCCAGCAGCCCCCGGACAAACACAGATACGCAGTATTTT.

There are a few counts of this clonotype. The CDR3: CSARPGSGGLNYGYTF. Written as DNA, the CDR3 is TGCAGTGCTAGACCGGGTTCAGGGGGCCTAAACTATGGCTACACCTTC. This chain joins TRBV20-1 and TRBJ1-2; TRBD1 matches at 8 bases. The germline V gene encodes CDR1 DFQATT and CDR2 SNEGSKA (reference sequence). The CDR3 is 16 residues long. With 2 bases clipped from V and 2 bases from J, the junction kept 10 bases outside the gene matches.

There are many counts of this clonotype. This chain joins TRBV12-5 and TRBJ2-1; D is unresolved. Per the germline V gene, CDR1 is LGHNT and CDR2 is FRNRAP. The V gene lost 0 bases and the J gene lost 4 bases, with 16 bases spanning the gap. CDR3 length: 17 residues. DNA for the CDR3: TGTGCTAGTGGTTTGGTAGATAGAGAGGTGGGGTACAATGAGCAGTTCTTC. It is translated as CASGLVDREVGYNEQFF. Combining the CDR3 with reference TRBV12-5 and TRBJ2-1 gives the whole variable domain DARVTQTPRHKVTEMGQEVTMRCQPILGHNTVFWYRQTMMQGLELLAYFRNRAPLDDSGMPKDRFSAEMPDATLATLKIQPSEPRDSAVYFCASGLVDREVGYNEQFFGPGTRLTVL.

This clonotype was seen many times. The chain joins TRBV6-6 to TRBJ1-1; D is unclear. With 5 bases removed from V and 10 bases from J, the gap between germline ends came to 14 bases. Germline V CDR1 and CDR2: MNHNY, SVGAGI (reference sequence). CDR3 length: 12 amino acids. This chain's CDR3 is CASSRDSRGAFF. In nucleotides, the CDR3 is TGTGCCAGCAGTCGCGACTCCCGGGGAGCTTTCTTT.